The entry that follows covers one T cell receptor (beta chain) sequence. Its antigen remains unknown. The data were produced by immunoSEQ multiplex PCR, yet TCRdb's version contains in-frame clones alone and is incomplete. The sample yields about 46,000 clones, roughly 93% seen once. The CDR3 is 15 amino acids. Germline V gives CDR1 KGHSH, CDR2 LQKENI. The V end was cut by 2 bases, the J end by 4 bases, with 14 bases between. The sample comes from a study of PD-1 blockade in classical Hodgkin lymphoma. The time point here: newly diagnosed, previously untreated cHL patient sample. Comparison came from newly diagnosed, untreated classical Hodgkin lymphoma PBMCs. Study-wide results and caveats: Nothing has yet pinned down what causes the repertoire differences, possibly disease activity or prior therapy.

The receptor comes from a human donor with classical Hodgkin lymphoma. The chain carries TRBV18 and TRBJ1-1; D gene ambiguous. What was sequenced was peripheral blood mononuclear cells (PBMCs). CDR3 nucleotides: TGTGCCAGCTCACCATTGAGGGAACTAAGCACTGAAGCTTTCTTT. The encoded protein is CASSPLRELSTEAFF.